This TCR beta chain originates from a study of a mutant IDH1 vaccine in newly diagnosed glioma (dated by TCRdb to the early 2020s). Turning to the overall study: Patients were given eight vaccinations, in weeks 1, 3, 5, 7, 11, 15, 19 and 23, which matched visits V03 through V10. Vaccination began 4-6 weeks after radiotherapy alone, or alongside temozolomide cycles in the chemotherapy-containing groups. Of the roughly 34 treated patients, approximately 62% were male and around 40% were female, and a mean age of approximately 40 years was recorded. Prior to enrollment, patients had been given standard therapy consisting of radiotherapy alone, temozolomide alone, or radiochemotherapy with temozolomide, with the combination given to most patients. Peripheral blood samples were drawn at six visits, namely V03 (baseline), V05, V07, V10, V12 and V13. Longitudinal TCRB deep sequencing was performed for some 25 treated patients wherever samples were available for exploratory analyses.

Taken with the paper, the label for time point translates to: week 11, during vaccination. Every vaccine dose consisted of 300 ug of a 20-mer mutant IDH1 peptide in Montanide, administered subcutaneously together with topical imiquimod. Newly diagnosed WHO grade 3 or 4 IDH1-mutant astrocytomas showing loss of nuclear ATRX were present in the donors. The samples were drawn from NOA16, a multicentre, single-arm, open-label phase I trial in Germany that tested a mutant IDH1 peptide vaccine in humans for the first time. Genomic DNA for TCRB sequencing was extracted from EDTA blood using the DNeasy Blood and Tissue Kit. Note on this clone: Its target antigen remains unknown. No clone much larger than this one lies a single base away; base qualities are absent.

Libraries came from the immunoSEQ multiplex PCR assay. Rearranged TCR beta chain sequences were amplified with the hsTCRB Kit following the manufacturer's protocol. TCRB libraries were sequenced on an Illumina MiSeq. Regarding the original processing steps: The proprietary platform of the kit vendor was used for demultiplexing, trimming and gene mapping. TCRdb re-hosts the immuneACCESS table, in-frame sequences only. Its copies lack some clones; in the studies checked, an unresolved V gene accounts for under half of them, and the cause for the rest is not known. V and J calls and clone size are those listed in that table; D and trimming were worked out from the DNA. This sample comprises about 130,000 clones, roughly 78% of them detected only once. The ten top clones hold under 7% of the sample. The paper as a whole reports these results and caveats: Availability determined which PBMC samples were chosen for TCRB deep sequencing. Pseudoprogression appeared unrelated to alterations in the top peripheral T cell clonotypes detected by TCRB sequencing. Across multiple MHC alleles, vaccine-induced immune responses were seen in more than 90% of patients. The authors noted that analyses of patient blood samples could not be reproduced because of sample limitations.

Per the germline V gene, SGHDT is the CDR1 and YYEEEE is the CDR2. Inclusive of the bounding cysteine and phenylalanine, the CDR3 is 15 residues long. The only DNA kept is the CDR3, 45 bases in frame from the first base. V lost 0 bases and J lost 5 bases; the stretch between them is 14 bases long. The V and J genes are TRBV5-6 and TRBJ2-5, with an unclear D gene assignment. This TCR derives from a middle-aged man with glioma. The sequenced sample was PBMCs, obtained from a glioma patient whose treatment included an IDH1 peptide vaccine. The CDR3 is CASSLEGLGVETQYF. Read as DNA, the sequence is TGTGCCAGCAGCTTGGAAGGCCTCGGTGTGGAGACCCAGTACTTC. The variable domain in full, with residues beyond the CDR3 obtained from the reference TRBV5-6 and TRBJ2-5 genes, is DAGVTQSPTHLIKTRGQQVTLRCSPKSGHDTVSWYQQALGQGPQFIFQYYEEEERQRGNFPDRFSGHQFPNYSSELNVNALLLGDSALYLCASSLEGLGVETQYFGPGTRLLVL.